One sample yielded the 3 T cell receptor beta chains listed below, sequenced in a study of blood T cell repertoires in COVID-19. The protocol was immunoSEQ multiplex PCR, while the TCRdb copy is restricted to in-frame clones and leaves out a portion. This sample yields roughly 150,000 clones, of which 75% to 90% are seen a single time; just over 3% belongs to the top ten. The sample was peripheral blood. The receptors stem from an older woman with active COVID-19.

The V call is TRBV3-1 (or the pseudogene TRBV3-2), the J call TRBJ2-7; a weak D match, TRBD2 (6 bases). Trimming removed 1 base at V and 4 bases at J, with 17 bases between. Germline V gives CDR1 LGHDT, CDR2 YNNKEL (reference sequence). This CDR3 is built from 16 residues. Here the CDR3 reads CASSQAGRRESYEQYF. The DNA for the CDR3 is TGTGCCAGCAGCCAAGCTGGGAGGCGGGAATCGTACGAGCAGTACTTC.

The chain carries TRBV6-2 or TRBV6-3 and TRBJ1-2, with 7 bases identical to TRBD1. The CDR3 spans 15 residues. With 4 bases clipped from V and 8 bases from J, the junction kept 13 bases outside the gene matches. Germline CDR1 is MNHEY and CDR2 is SVGEGT. The CDR3 sequence is CASSSAPTGVEGYTF. Written as DNA, the CDR3 is TGTGCCAGCAGTTCCGCACCTACAGGGGTGGAAGGCTACACCTTC.

V and J are TRBV5-1 and TRBJ1-4; TRBD1 matches at 9 bases. This CDR3 has 17 residues. Trimming removed 0 bases from V and 0 bases from J; junction bases left unmatched: 3. Germline CDR1 reads SGHRS; CDR2 reads YFSETQ. CDR3 in amino acids: CASSLAGQGTTNEKLFF. The CDR3 coding sequence is TGCGCCAGCAGCTTGGCCGGACAGGGGACAACTAATGAAAAACTGTTTTTT.